These 26 T cell receptor beta chains share one sample of origin, sequenced in a study of cytomegalovirus exposure and HLA in healthy donors. PCR amplification relied on 60 Vbeta primers (plus 13 Jbeta primers). Generated by immunoSEQ multiplex PCR, the TCRdb table keeps only in-frame clones and is missing some. Among fewer than 250,000 clones, about 75% were seen once, and the ten largest hold 1.8%. The material sequenced was PBMCs. The receptor set was obtained from a woman in her twenties or thirties in good health and CMV-seronegative.

The sample holds one count of this clone. V gene TRBV2 combines with J gene TRBJ2-7; 7 nucleotides line up with TRBD2. J was trimmed by 5 bases and V by 2 bases; bases with no gene match: 12. The CDR3 sequence is 16 residues long. From germline, CDR1 is SNHLY and CDR2 FYNNEI. Here the CDR3 DNA reads TGTGCCAGCAGTGAACCCTCCCCGGGAGGTCTCCACGAGCAGTACTTC. It yields the protein CASSEPSPGGLHEQYF.

The chain has TRBV9 and TRBJ1-2; 10 nucleotides match TRBD1. The CDR3 contains 15 residues. Looked up from germline, CDR1 is SGDLS and CDR2 is YYNGEE. V lost 4 bases to trimming and J lost 8 bases; unmatched junction nucleotides: 11. The CDR3 region has the DNA TGTGCCAGCAGCCTGACAGGGGGCCTGGTATCGGGCTACACCTTC. The encoded protein is CASSLTGGLVSGYTF.

This chain connects TRBV13 to TRBJ2-5; TRBD2 matches at 8 bases. The end of the DNA is better explained by TRBJ2-7, so the J call may be wrong. The CDR3 has 15 residues. Germline-derived CDR1 and CDR2 are PRHDT and FYEKMQ (reference sequence). As DNA, the CDR3 is TGTGCCAGCAGCGCTACAGCGGGAGCCTTCTACGAGCAGTACTTC. Protein product: CASSATAGAFYEQYF.

Details on this clone: Other DNA sequences from this sample encode an identical CDR3 as well. The genes are TRBV6-5 and TRBJ1-1; D perhaps matches TRBD1 (6 bases). Germline-derived CDR1 and CDR2 are MNHEY and SVGAGI. Trimming left V 6 bases short and J 5 bases short, with 10 bases between. The CDR3 covers 12 residues. In DNA, the CDR3 is TGTGCCAGCAGCCCACAGGGAACTGAAGCTTTCTTT. Its protein is CASSPQGTEAFF.

This chain links TRBV14 with TRBJ2-7, with a weak D call TRBD2 (5 bases). Between the trimmed V and J ends, which lost 4 bases and 4 bases, there was a span of 14 bases. Germline-derived CDR1 and CDR2 are SGHDN and FVKESK. CDR3 length: 14 amino acids. The CDR3 is CASSRSGWLYEQYF. CDR3 coding DNA: TGTGCCAGCAGCCGCTCGGGGTGGTTATACGAGCAGTACTTC.

This clone was seen more than once but under ten times. CDR3 bases: TGCGCCAGCAGCCGGGACAGGTATAATCAGCCCCAGCATTTT. It codes for CASSRDRYNQPQHF. This rearrangement joins TRBV4-1 to TRBJ1-5; TRBD1 agrees at 8 bases. This CDR3 region has 14 residues. The trim removed 4 bases at V and 4 bases at J, leaving 3 bases unmatched. The V gene's germline CDR1 is MGHRA and CDR2 YSYEKL.

The count of this clone is one. The J gene is TRBJ2-5, the V gene TRBV11-2, with 8 bases aligning to TRBD1. Germline CDR1 is SGHAT and CDR2 is FQNNGV. V dropped 2 bases and J dropped 2; count of bases not matched to a gene: 13. This CDR3 is built from 18 residues. In DNA, the CDR3 is TGTGCCAGCAGCTTATCACCCTCCAGGACAGGGCTACAAGAGACCCAGTACTTC. Protein: CASSLSPSRTGLQETQYF.

Remarks on this clone: A read error may account for a junction end that differs from germline. This chain joins TRBV9 and TRBJ1-2, with 9 nucleotides matching TRBD1. The CDR3 totals 15 residues. Germline CDR1 and CDR2: SGDLS and YYNGEE. CDR3 coding DNA: TGTGCCAGCAGCCAGGGGGGACAGGGCAGTCGGCGCTACTCCTTC. The encoded protein is CASSQGGQGSRRYSF.

The rearrangement uses TRBV9 and TRBJ2-6; 9 nucleotides line up with TRBD1. The junction had 8 bases not matched to a gene; V was cut back by 1 base and J by 0 bases. This CDR3 region has 19 residues. CDR1 SGDLS and CDR2 YYNGEE come from the germline V gene. CDR3 protein: CASSVRQTGGSSGANVLTF. DNA of the CDR3: TGTGCCAGCAGCGTACGACAGACAGGGGGGTCCTCTGGGGCCAACGTCCTGACTTTC.

The CDR3 DNA is TGTGCCAGCAGCACTAGCGGGAGCTCCTACAATGAGCAGTTCTTC. Protein product: CASSTSGSSYNEQFF. This chain connects TRBV6-1 to TRBJ2-1; 11 bases agree with TRBD2. Germline V lookup: CDR1 MNHNS, CDR2 SASEGT. Losses at the gene ends were 6 bases for V and 0 bases for J; bases not matched to a gene: 1. This CDR3 has 15 amino acids.

This clone was seen a few times. The chain links TRBV30 to TRBJ1-4; a weak D match, TRBD1 (6 bases). Germline lookup yields CDR1 GTSNPN and CDR2 SVGIG (reference sequence). Trimming cost V 5 bases and J 8 bases, with 18 bases left between them. The CDR3 has 14 residues. CDR3 nucleotides: TGTGCCTGGTCTGTTCCAGGGGCACCGGAAAAACTGTTTTTT. Protein: CAWSVPGAPEKLFF. Based on the CDR3 plus reference TRBV30 and TRBJ1-4, the full variable domain is SQTIHQWPATLVQPVGSPLSLECTVEGTSNPNLYWYRQAAGRGLQLLFYSVGIGQISSEVPQNLSASRPQDRQFILSSKKLLLSDSGFYLCAWSVPGAPEKLFFGSGTQLSVL.

The J gene is TRBJ2-7, the V gene TRBV30, with 7 bases fitting TRBD1. This CDR3 is built from 14 residues. In germline, CDR1 is GTSNPN, CDR2 SVGIG (reference sequence). With 0 bases clipped from V and 3 bases from J, the junction kept 5 bases outside the gene matches. The CDR3 sequence: CAWSVWDSLYEQYF. CDR3 DNA: TGTGCCTGGAGTGTATGGGACAGCCTCTACGAGCAGTACTTC.

Written as DNA, the CDR3 is TGTGCCAGCAGTTACTCATCGGAGGGGAACACTGAAGCTTTCTTT. Residues: CASSYSSEGNTEAFF. The V gene is TRBV6-5, the J gene TRBJ1-1; D gene ambiguous. Looked up from germline, CDR1 is MNHEY and CDR2 is SVGAGI. This CDR3 region has 15 residues. V lost 0 bases, J lost 1 base, and 9 bases lay in between.

The rearrangement links TRBV11-3 to TRBJ1-6; D is uncertain. Trimming removed 4 bases from V and 8 bases from J, with 6 bases in between. Germline CDR1 reads SGHNT; CDR2 reads YENEEA. The length of the CDR3 is 12 residues. The CDR3, as DNA: TGTGCCAGCAGCTCTACCTATTCACCCCTCCACTTT. The encoded protein is CASSSTYSPLHF.

The chain employs TRBV9 and TRBJ2-2; 11 bases line up with TRBD2. Germline trimming cut 5 bases from V and 4 bases from J; bases unmatched to any gene: 4. In germline, CDR1 is SGDLS, CDR2 YYNGEE. This CDR3 is built from 15 residues. CDR3 protein: CASSLGLAGTGELFF. As DNA, the CDR3 is TGTGCCAGCAGTCTAGGACTAGCGGGCACCGGGGAGCTGTTTTTT.

This sequence joins TRBV7-6 and TRBJ1-1, with D tentatively TRBD1 (6 bases). The germline V gene encodes CDR1 SGHVS and CDR2 FNYEAQ. The V and J ends lost 0 bases and 6 bases respectively, with 11 bases between them. The CDR3 runs 14 residues. The CDR3 coding sequence is TGTGCCAGCAGCTTAGCAGGGGGAGTCTCTGAAGCTTTCTTT. It is translated as CASSLAGGVSEAFF.

This clone was observed a few times. V is TRBV7-3 and J is TRBJ1-3; D unclear. This CDR3 contains 13 residues. V was shortened by 1 base and J by 4 bases, with 5 bases between the two germline ends. Germline CDR1 and CDR2: SGHTA and FQGTGA. The CDR3 loop is CASSLSRGNTIYF. The CDR3 coding sequence is TGTGCCAGCAGCTTAAGCAGAGGAAACACCATATATTTT.

About this clone itself: An end of the junction does not agree with germline; a read error may underlie this. The chain uses TRBV7-9 and TRBJ1-1; possible D gene TRBD1, 5 bases. CDR1 is SEHNR and CDR2 is FQNEAQ in the germline V gene (reference sequence). This CDR3 comprises 12 residues. DNA for the CDR3: TGTTCCAGCAGCTTGGGAGGGGTTGAAGCTTTCTTT. It codes for CSSSLGGVEAFF. Supplemented by reference TRBV7-9 and TRBJ1-1, the full variable domain reads DTGVSQNPRHKITKRGQNVTFRCDPISEHNRLYWYRQTLGQGPEFLTYFQNEAQLEKSRLLSDRFSAERPKGSFSTLEIQRTEQGDSAMYLCSSSLGGVEAFFGQGTRLTVV.

J is TRBJ2-1 and V is TRBV27, with 9 bases fitting TRBD1. V shed 3 bases and J 2 bases; nucleotides not matched to a gene: 5. The germline gives CDR1 MNHEY, CDR2 SMNVEV (reference sequence). The CDR3 has 16 residues. CDR3 region: CASSFLRQGAYNEQFF. The CDR3 nucleotides are TGTGCCAGCAGTTTTCTGCGACAGGGGGCCTACAATGAGCAGTTCTTC.

The chain couples TRBV12-5 to TRBJ1-2; tentative D call: TRBD1 (6 bases). The germline V gene encodes CDR1 LGHNT and CDR2 FRNRAP. Trimming removed 1 base from V and 3 bases from J, with 15 bases in between. The CDR3 has 16 amino acids. This CDR3 is CASGLAPGKGDYGYTF. CDR3 DNA: TGTGCTAGTGGTTTGGCCCCAGGGAAGGGGGACTATGGCTACACCTTC.

Regarding this clone: One junction end disagrees with the germline gene, perhaps due to a read error. This sequence joins TRBV18 and TRBJ1-2; D unresolved. From germline, CDR1 is KGHSH and CDR2 LQKENI. This CDR3 is built from 12 residues. The DNA for the CDR3 is TGTGCCAGCTCAGATTTGGGCTATGGCCACACCTTC. It is translated as CASSDLGYGHTF.

The chain couples TRBV11-3 to TRBJ2-3; 9 positions match TRBD2. CDR3 length: 16 amino acids. Germline V CDR1 and CDR2: SGHNT, YENEEA. J was trimmed by 3 bases and V by 3 bases; bases with no gene match: 7. The CDR3: CASSFFRGLATDTQYF. In nucleotides, the CDR3 is TGTGCCAGCAGCTTTTTCCGGGGACTAGCAACAGATACGCAGTATTTT.

The CDR3 coding sequence is TGTGCCAGCACTCCGCAGGGGTTCACCGGAAACACCATATATTTT. Residues: CASTPQGFTGNTIYF. The chain links TRBV7-9 to TRBJ1-3, with a tentative D call TRBD1 (6 bases). V lost 7 bases to trimming and J lost 4 bases, with 17 bases between them. CDR3 size: 15 residues. The germline V gene has CDR1 SEHNR and CDR2 FQNEAQ (reference sequence).

This clone was picked up a small number of times. This rearrangement joins TRBV5-6 to TRBJ1-3; D unclear. Germline CDR1 SGHDT, CDR2 YYEEEE. The CDR3 has 15 residues. Trimming took 2 bases from V and 3 from J, leaving 12 bases between them. The CDR3 nucleotides are TGTGCCAGCAGCTTTTATCCAGGCGTTGGAAACACCATATATTTT. Translation: CASSFYPGVGNTIYF.

The rearrangement links TRBV14 to TRBJ2-1; 8 positions match TRBD2. Germline CDR1 is SGHDN and CDR2 is FVKESK. The trim removed 5 bases at V and 9 bases at J, leaving 9 bases unmatched. The CDR3 is 14 residues long. Here the CDR3 DNA reads TGTGCCAGCAGCATCGGGGGGGGCACGTTTGAGCAGTTCTTC. It codes for CASSIGGGTFEQFF.

This chain joins TRBV9 and TRBJ1-1; D is unresolved. V lost 3 bases and J 1 base, leaving 7 bases between the germline ends. CDR3 length equals 13 residues. Germline-derived CDR1 and CDR2 are SGDLS and YYNGEE. In DNA, the CDR3 is TGTGCCAGCAGCGCCCGACAGAACACTGAAGCTTTCTTT. It translates to CASSARQNTEAFF.